The 31 T cell receptor beta chains presented below share a single source sample, sequenced in a study of T-cell memory formation after mild COVID-19. TCRdb fed the 5' RACE reads into MiXCR, producing one record per CDR3 protein. The sample yields 380,000 or so distinct CDR3 sequences, approximately 15% seen once. The sequenced material came from PBMCs or a T cell subset sorted from them (not recorded which). The receptor source for this set is a man aged 18 to 30 who had mild COVID-19 (a few samples of this study predate the infection). Cell type and time point are not known.

This chain links TRBV20-1 with TRBJ1-3; D gene ambiguous. The CDR3 is 14 amino acids. Germline V gene data show CDR1 as DFQATT and CDR2 as SNEGSKA (reference sequence). V shed 3 bases and J shed 2 bases, with 11 bases lying between them. The CDR3 reads CSASRRAPGNTIYF. The CDR3 DNA reads as TGCAGTGCTAGTCGCCGGGCTCCTGGAAACACCATATATTTT.

This clonotype was found many times. This chain joins TRBV7-3 and TRBJ2-3; TRBD2 is a possible D gene (7 bases). The CDR3 covers 16 residues. Trimming removed 5 bases from V and 4 bases from J, with 19 bases in between. Per germline, CDR1 SGHTA and CDR2 FQGTGA. CDR3 sequence reads: CASSPRGGPDADTQYF. The CDR3 bases are TGTGCCAGCAGCCCAAGGGGGGGCCCGGACGCAGATACGCAGTATTTT.

This clonotype showed up many times. This chain links TRBV11-2 with TRBJ2-3, with 8 positions matching TRBD2. V was pared by 0 bases and J by 2 bases, with 7 bases of the junction left unmatched. CDR1 SGHAT and CDR2 FQNNGV come from the germline V gene. The CDR3 covers 17 residues. CDR3 residues: CASSLDPLAGLTDTQYF. The CDR3, as DNA: TGTGCCAGCAGCTTAGACCCTCTAGCGGGCCTCACAGATACGCAGTATTTT.

This clonotype showed up just a few times. The rearrangement links TRBV9 to TRBJ2-2; TRBD1 or TRBD2 may be the D gene (5 bases each). V was pared by 7 bases and J by 7 bases, with 17 bases between. CDR1 is SGDLS and CDR2 is YYNGEE in the germline V gene. The CDR3 has 14 residues. The CDR3 region is CASRDPATNGELFF. CDR3 nucleotide sequence: TGTGCCAGCCGGGACCCCGCCACGAACGGGGAGCTGTTTTTT.

The rearrangement links TRBV27 to TRBJ2-5; 7 bases match TRBD2. The CDR3 sequence is 15 residues long. After removal of 1 base from V and 3 bases from J, the junction contained 5 bases not matched to a gene. Germline values: CDR1 MNHEY, CDR2 SMNVEV (reference sequence). The DNA of the CDR3 is TGTGCCAGCAGTTTATTGGGGAGGGGAAAAGAGACCCAGTACTTC. Protein: CASSLLGRGKETQYF.

The V gene is TRBV7-2, the J gene TRBJ1-2; D unclear. CDR1 and CDR2 (germline): SGHTA, FQGNSA. Trimming cost V 5 bases and J 5 bases, with 15 bases left between them. This CDR3 is 14 amino acids long. CDR3 loop: CASSEAERFYGYTF. As DNA, the CDR3 is TGTGCCAGCAGCGAGGCGGAGCGGTTTTATGGCTACACCTTC.

There are a few counts of this clonotype. The chain joins TRBV3-1 to TRBJ2-1; 16 bases are a match to TRBD2. J gave up 7 bases and V 4 bases, and 7 bases lay outside the gene matches. The CDR3 is 17 residues long. Germline loops: CDR1 LGHDT, CDR2 YNNKEL (reference sequence). Written as DNA, the CDR3 is TGTGCCAGCAGCCCCGGGACTAGCGGGGGGGCGGGAAATGAGCAGTTCTTC. Translation: CASSPGTSGGAGNEQFF.

The chain recombines TRBV5-1 with TRBJ2-5, with 9 bases that match TRBD1. This CDR3 region has 16 residues. The J segment lost 0 bases and the V segment lost 4 bases, leaving 7 bases of the junction unmatched. Per the germline V gene, CDR1 is SGHRS and CDR2 is YFSETQ. The CDR3 loop is CASSQRQGGDQETQYF. The CDR3 DNA is TGCGCCAGCAGCCAACGACAGGGGGGAGACCAAGAGACCCAGTACTTC.

As concerns this clonotype: The limits of the CDR3 on the DNA are not certain, so only TCRdb's listed CDR3 is given. The chain uses TRBV25-1 and TRBJ2-7. Germline-derived CDR1 and CDR2 are MGHDK and SYGVNS. With termini counted, the CDR3 has 12 amino acids. This chain's CDR3 is CASSILGYEQYF.

The chain employs TRBV4-3 and TRBJ2-3, with no clear D. Germline V gene sequence: CDR1 LGHNA, CDR2 YSLEER. V dropped 6 bases and J dropped 2 bases, with 12 bases sitting between them. The CDR3 has 14 amino acids. CDR3 loop: CASSTLGITDTQYF. In DNA, the CDR3 is TGCGCCAGCAGTACATTAGGCATCACAGATACGCAGTATTTT.

Only a few counts were recorded for this clonotype. The V gene is TRBV5-5, the J gene TRBJ2-3; 8 bases match TRBD2. With 4 bases clipped from V and 4 bases from J, the junction kept 8 bases outside the gene matches. Germline CDR1 and CDR2: SGHKS and YYEKEE (reference sequence). There are 15 residues in the CDR3. CDR3 loop: CASSPSGTSADTQYF. CDR3 in DNA: TGTGCCAGCAGCCCATCAGGGACTAGTGCAGATACGCAGTATTTT.

This clonotype has just a few counts. CDR3 residues: CSAREGDYGYTF. Written as DNA, the CDR3 is TGCAGTGCTAGAGAAGGGGACTATGGCTACACCTTC. This sequence joins TRBV20-1 and TRBJ1-2, with D perhaps TRBD1 (5 bases). V lost 0 bases, J lost 3 bases, and 5 bases lay in between. Germline V CDR1 and CDR2: DFQATT, SNEGSKA (reference sequence). The CDR3 runs to 12 residues.

The genes are TRBV5-8 and TRBJ2-2; 11 positions match TRBD2. V was pared by 3 bases and J by 2 bases, with 3 bases of the junction left unmatched. Germline V gives CDR1 SGHTS, CDR2 YDEGEE. The CDR3 has 16 residues. This CDR3 is CASSSLAGGNTGELFF. The CDR3 DNA sequence: TGTGCCAGCAGCTCCCTAGCGGGGGGTAACACCGGGGAGCTGTTTTTT.

The genes are TRBV5-5 and TRBJ2-7; TRBD1 might be the D (6 bases). The CDR3 spans 15 residues. The V gene's germline CDR1 is SGHKS and CDR2 YYEKEE (reference sequence). Trimming stripped 1 base from V and 3 bases from J, with 14 bases between. The CDR3 DNA sequence: TGTGCCAGCAGCTTGTACCGGGACAACCACTACGAGCAGTACGTC. It yields the protein CASSLYRDNHYEQYV.

The chain recombines TRBV4-3 with TRBJ1-2, with TRBD1 identical over 10 bases. The ends lost 2 bases at V and 4 bases at J; junction bases unmatched: 4. This CDR3 is 15 amino acids long. CDR1 and CDR2 (germline): LGHNA, YSLEER. The CDR3 is CASSQPGQGLYGYTF. The CDR3 DNA reads TGCGCCAGCAGCCAACCGGGACAGGGGCTCTATGGCTACACCTTC.

This clonotype was found a few times. The CDR3 loop reads CATSRVTSHNEQFF. CDR3 bases: TGTGCCACCAGCAGAGTAACCAGCCATAATGAGCAGTTCTTC. The chain is built from TRBV15 and TRBJ2-1; D remains unclear. V lost 1 base, J lost 7 bases, and 11 bases lay in between. This CDR3 spans 14 amino acids. Germline V lookup: CDR1 LNHNV, CDR2 YYDKDF (reference sequence).

Only a few counts were recorded for this clonotype. This chain uses TRBV12-3 or TRBV12-4 with TRBJ1-1; D is possibly TRBD1 (5 bases). V was clipped by 5 bases and J by 1 base, with 20 bases between them. The CDR3 runs 17 residues. CDR3 sequence (DNA): TGTGCCAGCAGTCCTACAGGCCGACGGGTTAGGAACACTGAAGCTTTCTTT. Amino acid sequence: CASSPTGRRVRNTEAFF.

The table lists this clonotype with a few counts. The rearrangement uses TRBV7-2 and TRBJ1-1; perhaps TRBD1 as D (6 bases). This CDR3 spans 14 amino acids. The V end lost 6 bases, the J end lost 4 bases, and 15 bases lay between the germline ends. Per the germline V gene, CDR1 is SGHTA and CDR2 is FQGNSA. CDR3 residues: CASRAWGRGTEAFF. CDR3 in DNA: TGTGCCAGCAGGGCGTGGGGGCGCGGCACTGAAGCTTTCTTT.

J is TRBJ1-2 and V is TRBV9; 10 bases are shared with TRBD1. CDR1 and CDR2 (germline): SGDLS, YYNGEE. J lost 6 bases, V lost 0 bases, and 5 bases had no gene match. This CDR3 is built from 15 residues. CDR3 in DNA: TGTGCCAGCAGCGTAGATGGGACAGGGGTCGATGGCTACACCTTC. As protein: CASSVDGTGVDGYTF.

V usage is TRBV10-1 and J usage is TRBJ2-5, with D maybe TRBD1 (6 bases). In germline, CDR1 is WNHNN, CDR2 SYGVQD (reference sequence). Between the trimmed V and J ends, which lost 4 bases and 2 bases, there was a span of 8 bases. This CDR3 is 13 amino acids long. The DNA for the CDR3 is TGCGCCAGCAGTGCGGACAGACAAGAGACCCAGTACTTC. Its protein is CASSADRQETQYF.

This clonotype was seen repeatedly, ten times or more. This chain's CDR3 is CASTLSAGEETQYF. CDR3 in DNA: TGTGCCAGCACCCTTTCCGCCGGGGAAGAGACCCAGTACTTC. V gene TRBV12-3 or TRBV12-4 combines with J gene TRBJ2-5; D is possibly TRBD2 (5 bases). This CDR3 region has 14 residues. The V gene lost 7 bases and the J gene lost 3 bases, with 15 bases spanning the gap.

This clonotype came up a few times. This rearrangement joins TRBV7-9 to TRBJ2-1; D is unclear. The V gene lost 2 bases and the J gene lost 0 bases, with 17 bases spanning the gap. The CDR3 extends over 18 amino acids. Germline loops: CDR1 SEHNR, CDR2 FQNEAQ (reference sequence). CDR3 in amino acids: CASSLFIGVPSSYNEQFF. The CDR3 nucleotides are TGTGCCAGCAGCTTATTTATTGGGGTCCCGAGCTCCTACAATGAGCAGTTCTTC.

The chain couples TRBV20-1 to TRBJ2-7, with D possibly matching TRBD2 (6 bases). This CDR3 region has 13 residues. Per the germline V gene, CDR1 is DFQATT and CDR2 is SNEGSKA (reference sequence). Trimming stripped 6 bases from V and 6 bases from J, with 18 bases between. The CDR3 DNA reads TGCAGTGCCCTGGGAATAGCGGAACTCGAGCAGTACGTC. This codes for CSALGIAELEQYV.

The chain combines TRBV4-1 with TRBJ1-1; the D is unclear. Germline CDR1 reads MGHRA; CDR2 reads YSYEKL. V gave up 3 bases and J gave up 6 bases, with 11 bases separating them. CDR3 length: 13 amino acids. CDR3 in amino acids: CASSQPEGAEAFF. The CDR3, as DNA: TGCGCCAGCAGCCAGCCAGAGGGCGCTGAAGCTTTCTTT.

This clonotype was detected a few times. V gene TRBV4-3 combines with J gene TRBJ2-7, with 9 bases that match TRBD1. The length of the CDR3 is 17 residues. The V gene's germline CDR1 is LGHNA and CDR2 YSLEER. Germline trimming cut 0 bases from V and 8 bases from J; bases unmatched to any gene: 14. CDR3 bases: TGCGCCAGCAGCCAAGATAGCCCGGACAGGGGTGTCAGGAAGCAGTACGTC. As protein: CASSQDSPDRGVRKQYV.

This clonotype has more than one count but fewer than ten. V and J are TRBV5-1 and TRBJ2-7; D is possibly TRBD1 (7 bases). This CDR3 has 16 residues. Germline assignment: CDR1 SGHRS and CDR2 YFSETQ. The V gene lost 0 bases and the J gene lost 2 bases, with 15 bases spanning the gap. DNA for the CDR3: TGCGCCAGCAGCTTGGTTGCCGGGGGACAGACCTACGAGCAGTACTTC. Encoded protein: CASSLVAGGQTYEQYF.

The table lists this clonotype with a few counts. The chain combines TRBV5-1 with TRBJ1-2, with D uncertain. The germline V gene encodes CDR1 SGHRS and CDR2 YFSETQ. V was trimmed by 4 bases and J by 1 base, leaving 8 bases between them. The CDR3 extends over 13 amino acids. CDR3 DNA sequence: TGCGCCAGCAGCCCAAGGGATAACTATGGCTACACCTTC. Translation: CASSPRDNYGYTF.

The genes are TRBV24-1 and TRBJ2-1; a possible D gene is TRBD2 (5 bases). The CDR3 sequence is 13 residues long. In germline, CDR1 is KGHDR, CDR2 SFDVKD. V shed 4 bases and J shed 5 bases, with 8 bases lying between them. The DNA of the CDR3 is TGTGCCACCAGTGAATGGCGGGACAATGAGCAGTTCTTC. Encoded protein: CATSEWRDNEQFF.

Written as DNA, the CDR3 is TGTGCCAGCAGCCCCGGTCCCCGAGCCCCAGATACGCAGTATTTT. It specifies CASSPGPRAPDTQYF. The rearrangement uses TRBV7-2 and TRBJ2-3; no clear D. Trimming took off 5 bases at V and 4 bases at J, with 16 bases between the two ends. CDR1 and CDR2 from the germline V gene are SGHTA and FQGNSA. The CDR3 has 15 residues.

The chain combines TRBV5-6 with TRBJ2-7, with D possibly called TRBD1 or TRBD2 (5 bases each). The CDR3 spans 14 residues. V was trimmed by 0 bases and J by 9 bases, leaving 16 bases between them. CDR1 is SGHDT and CDR2 is YYEEEE in the germline V gene. CDR3 amino acids: CASSLVGGLDGQYV. The CDR3 DNA reads as TGTGCCAGCAGCTTGGTTGGGGGTTTAGACGGGCAGTACGTC.

This clonotype was picked up a small number of times. The V call is TRBV4-3, the J call TRBJ1-2; TRBD1 matches 7 bases. CDR1 LGHNA and CDR2 YSLEER come from the germline V gene. The CDR3 spans 17 residues. V shed 0 bases and J 6 bases; nucleotides not matched to a gene: 13. The CDR3 DNA follows: TGCGCCAGCAGCCAAGATTACAGCCTGACAGGGACGAATGGCTACACCTTC. Protein: CASSQDYSLTGTNGYTF.